The 2 T cell receptor beta chains given below trace back to one sample, sequenced in a study of blood T cell repertoires in COVID-19. Sequencing was performed with immunoSEQ multiplex PCR; in TCRdb, only in-frame clones are kept and a portion is missing. The sample shows about 180,000 clones, roughly four fifths of them seen only once. Sequenced material: peripheral blood. The source is a woman in her 70s with COVID-19, enrolled during active disease.

This chain joins TRBV2 and TRBJ2-2, with TRBD2 matching 10 bases. The germline gives CDR1 SNHLY, CDR2 FYNNEI. This CDR3 has 15 amino acids. V was pared by 2 bases and J by 6 bases, with 3 bases of the junction left unmatched. The CDR3 nucleotides are TGTGCCAGCAGTGAAATCAGCGGGGGGGCCGGGGAGCTGTTTTTT. It codes for CASSEISGGAGELFF.

This clone was observed many times. V usage is TRBV9 and J usage is TRBJ2-5; 9 positions match TRBD1. This CDR3 comprises 14 residues. With 2 bases clipped from V and 5 bases from J, the junction kept 4 bases outside the gene matches. The V gene's germline CDR1 is SGDLS and CDR2 YYNGEE. CDR3 sequence: CASSVGTGRETQYF. The CDR3 region has the DNA TGTGCCAGCAGCGTCGGGACAGGGCGGGAGACCCAGTACTTC.